The 15 T cell receptor beta chains listed next were all sequenced from one sample in a study of human T cells and chemical hapten exposure (dated by TCRdb to about 2021). The library was generated by RACE. The instrument given in TCRdb is NextSeq 500. TCRdb reprocessed the public reads (quality trimming at Q25 with fastp, clone calling with MiXCR) and kept in-frame beta chains. Rows are unified per CDR3 protein, each entry keeping the most common DNA and genes. This sample holds 80,000 to 95,000 distinct CDR3 sequences; around 10% were observed only once. Less than 4.5% of the sample goes to the ten largest clones. This specimen's time point label, interpreted: pre-sensitization, week 0. Explained via the paper, the treatment or condition label denotes: therapeutic diphenylcyclopropenone sensitization with weekly scalp DPC. Source: whole blood, taken in connection with sensitization to the hapten diphenylcyclopropenone (DPC). Source of these receptors: a woman aged 40 to 55 with alopecia areata. Some clones in this sample may be carry-over from other donors' samples.

In its sample, this clonotype was seen many times. The chain recombines TRBV28 with TRBJ1-1; D not resolved. The germline V gene encodes CDR1 MDHEN and CDR2 SYDVKM. There are 17 residues in the CDR3. V lost 8 bases and J lost 0, with 22 bases in between. The CDR3 DNA reads TGTGCCAGCCAAAATAGGGCGGGGTTATTGGTGAACACTGAAGCTTTCTTT. This sequence encodes CASQNRAGLLVNTEAFF.

About this clonotype: This could be a read error, since a much larger clone is one nucleotide away. The DNA for the CDR3 is TGTGCCAGCAGATGGACAGGGGGGAACTATGGCTACACCTTC. Its protein product is CASRWTGGNYGYTF. The genes are TRBV6-4 and TRBJ1-2; TRBD1 aligns across 10 bases. CDR3 length equals 14 residues. Germline V lookup: CDR1 MRHNA, CDR2 SNTAGT. The J segment lost 2 bases and the V segment lost 6 bases, leaving 3 bases of the junction unmatched.

This clonotype showed up just a few times. V gene TRBV6-2 or TRBV6-3 combines with J gene TRBJ1-5; TRBD1 is a possible D gene (6 bases). This CDR3 comprises 16 residues. V was pared by 7 bases and J by 2 bases, with 18 bases between. Looked up from germline, CDR1 is MNHEY and CDR2 is SVGEGT. The DNA of the CDR3 is TGTGCCAGCATCAACGGGAACAAGGGGGGCAATCAGCCCCAGCATTTT. Protein sequence: CASINGNKGGNQPQHF.

This clonotype was counted at least ten times. This sequence joins TRBV20-1 and TRBJ2-2; 8 bases are shared with TRBD2. J gave up 4 bases and V 4 bases, and 8 bases lay outside the gene matches. CDR1 and CDR2 (germline): DFQATT, SNEGSKA (reference sequence). The CDR3 is 15 residues long. The CDR3 loop is CSATSGGAVTGELFF. CDR3 bases: TGCAGTGCTACTTCCGGGGGGGCCGTCACCGGGGAGCTGTTTTTT.

This clonotype was seen repeatedly, ten times or more. The chain uses TRBV5-1 and TRBJ2-1; 11 nucleotides align to TRBD1. The CDR3 spans 17 residues. Germline V CDR1 and CDR2: SGHRS, YFSETQ. V lost 1 base, J lost 7 bases, and 10 bases stayed unmatched. CDR3: CASSLTPPGQGVNEQFF. CDR3 coding DNA: TGCGCCAGCAGCTTGACCCCCCCGGGACAGGGGGTAAATGAGCAGTTCTTC. The whole variable domain, filled in from reference TRBV5-1 and TRBJ2-1, reads KAGVTQTPRYLIKTRGQQVTLSCSPISGHRSVSWYQQTPGQGLQFLFEYFSETQRNKGNFPGRFSGRQFSNSRSEMNVSTLELGDSALYLCASSLTPPGQGVNEQFFGPGTRLTVL.

The chain couples TRBV7-9 to TRBJ2-7; 7 positions match TRBD2. The CDR3 has 15 residues. CDR1 and CDR2 (germline): SEHNR, FQNEAQ (reference sequence). Trimming took 5 bases from V and 2 from J; bases not matched to a gene: 9. CDR3 amino acids: CASSPRAGDTYEQYF. CDR3 bases: TGTGCCAGCAGCCCCAGGGCGGGAGATACCTACGAGCAGTACTTC.

In its sample, this clonotype was seen many times. The rearrangement uses TRBV6-6 and TRBJ2-3; 15 bases agree with TRBD2. Per the germline V gene, CDR1 is MNHNY and CDR2 is SVGAGI (reference sequence). V dropped 2 bases and J dropped 5; count of bases not matched to a gene: 11. This CDR3 has 19 residues. In nucleotides, the CDR3 is TGTGCCAGCAGTTACGCGGGACTAGCGGGGGGAGCCTTCGGAGATACGCAGTATTTT. It encodes CASSYAGLAGGAFGDTQYF.

This chain uses TRBV5-1 with TRBJ1-1; D not resolved. The ends were cut back, 4 bases at V and 4 bases at J, with 20 bases in the middle. This CDR3 is 16 amino acids long. CDR1 is SGHRS and CDR2 is YFSETQ in the germline V gene. The CDR3 bases are TGCGCCAGCAGCCCGGCCTGGGCACCCCTCGGCACTGAAGCTTTCTTT. Translation: CASSPAWAPLGTEAFF.

This clonotype has a count of ten or more. The chain is built from TRBV20-1 and TRBJ1-6; TRBD1 matches at 8 bases. This CDR3 has 17 residues. Trimming at V came to 4 bases and at J to 3 bases, leaving 11 bases not matched to a gene. CDR1 is DFQATT, CDR2 SNEGSKA, per germline (reference sequence). The CDR3 is CSATSTGARFYNSPLHF. The CDR3 DNA is TGCAGTGCTACCTCGACAGGGGCTCGTTTCTATAATTCACCCCTCCACTTT.

This clonotype was counted many times. The gene calls are TRBV7-3 and TRBJ2-2; no definite D call. Between the trimmed V and J ends, which lost 5 bases and 6 bases, there was a span of 13 bases. The CDR3 covers 14 residues. Germline loops: CDR1 SGHTA, CDR2 FQGTGA. The DNA of the CDR3 is TGTGCCAGCAGCCCCGGGCGTGTCGCCGGGGAGCTGTTTTTT. This translates into CASSPGRVAGELFF.

The chain employs TRBV6-5 and TRBJ1-5; 8 nucleotides match TRBD1. V gave up 0 bases and J gave up 2 bases; unmatched junction bases: 6. The CDR3 is 17 residues long. The germline V gene encodes CDR1 MNHEY and CDR2 SVGAGI. CDR3 amino acids: CASSYSAGTGGNQPQHF. The CDR3 region has the DNA TGTGCCAGCAGTTACTCGGCCGGGACAGGAGGCAATCAGCCCCAGCATTTT.

V gene TRBV20-1 combines with J gene TRBJ2-1; 10 bases map to TRBD2. J lost 8 bases, V lost 5 bases, and 6 bases had no gene match. Germline V gene lookup returns CDR1 DFQATT and CDR2 SNEGSKA (reference sequence). The CDR3 extends over 13 amino acids. CDR3 DNA sequence: TGCAGTGCTGTAGCGGGGGGCATATATGAGCAGTTCTTC. This gives the protein CSAVAGGIYEQFF.

The V call is TRBV4-1, the J call TRBJ2-3; TRBD2 aligns across 9 bases. Germline V gives CDR1 MGHRA, CDR2 YSYEKL. Losses at the gene ends were 1 base for V and 6 bases for J; bases not matched to a gene: 5. The CDR3 runs to 15 residues. The chain's CDR3 is CASSQVQAGGDTQYF. The CDR3, as DNA: TGCGCCAGCAGCCAAGTTCAAGCGGGGGGTGATACGCAGTATTTT.

This clonotype showed up just a few times. This chain links TRBV6-1 with TRBJ2-1, with TRBD1 matching over 9 bases. J lost 4 bases, V lost 6 bases, and 4 bases had no gene match. From germline, CDR1 is MNHNS and CDR2 SASEGT. CDR3 length: 14 amino acids. The CDR3 nucleotides read TGTGCCAGCAGCGGGACAGGGTGGTACAATGAGCAGTTCTTC. The encoded protein is CASSGTGWYNEQFF.

This clonotype was seen at least ten times. This chain uses TRBV5-1 with TRBJ2-7; possible D gene TRBD1, 6 bases. CDR1 is SGHRS, CDR2 YFSETQ, per germline. The V and J ends lost 0 bases and 3 bases respectively, with 13 bases between them. The CDR3 loop spans 15 amino acids. The CDR3 DNA sequence: TGCGCCAGCAGCTTGGCCCCCGGGACAAACTACGAGCAGTACTTC. Protein sequence: CASSLAPGTNYEQYF.